This TCR beta chain was captured by sequencing in a study of identical twins. The sample holds a few counts of this clonotype. Via MiXCR, TCRdb re-called the 5' RACE reads, giving one row per CDR3 protein. The table includes approximately 620,000 distinct CDR3 sequences, 8.6% detected once. Per germline, CDR1 MNHEY and CDR2 SMNVEV (reference sequence). The CDR3 covers 17 residues. J lost 2 bases, V lost 5 bases, and 12 bases had no gene match. Another study also made use of these data, one on yellow fever vaccine responses in identical twins.

The sequence came from a woman aged 18-29 years in good health. V is TRBV27 and J is TRBJ2-5; 9 positions agree with TRBD2. Sequenced input: PBMCs. CDR3 sequence (DNA): TGTGCCAGCAGTCCTTACCCTTTAGCGGGAGTACAAGAGACCCAGTACTTC. It specifies CASSPYPLAGVQETQYF.